A selection of T cell receptor beta chains follows, all from one sample in a study of T cell responses to AZD1222 COVID-19 vaccine. Assay used: immunoSEQ multiplex PCR; TCRdb lists only in-frame clones, some missing. The sample holds 140,000 to 150,000 clones; about 90% are singletons and the top ten take around 6.9%. The sequencing used peripheral blood, collected 28 days after the second dose of the MenACWY control vaccine. Receptors originate from an adult who received the MenACWY meningococcal vaccine as a control. Both conserved end residues are part of each CDR3.

j_call v_call cdr3_length cdr3_aa
TRBJ2-1 TRBV9 15 CASSLGLAGVGGQFF
TRBJ1-2 TRBV28 14 CASSGSWGNYGYTF
TRBJ1-5 TRBV6-2/TRBV6-3 14 CASSYSLGKQPQHF
TRBJ2-7 TRBV18 17 CASSPITLAGGTSEQYF
TRBJ2-7 TRBV6-7 16 CASSYTDKKSSYEQYF
TRBJ1-1 TRBV7-9 15 CASSSRPTENTEAFF
TRBJ1-1 TRBV7-2 13 CASSLQGDTEAFF
TRBJ2-7 TRBV19 12 CASSGQGDEQYF
TRBJ2-1 TRBV7-2 15 CVSSLDISSYNEQFF
TRBJ1-1 TRBV11-3 16 CASSQGVGTANTEAFF
TRBJ1-5 TRBV9 14 CASNKGDSNQPQHF
TRBJ2-4 TRBV5-1 15 CASSPGQGAKNIQYF
TRBJ2-7 TRBV6-6 12 CASRRDIYEQYF
TRBJ1-1 TRBV3-1/TRBV3-2 14 CASSQQGEITEAFF
TRBJ1-1 TRBV6-5 12 CASSYGTTEAFF
TRBJ1-6 TRBV21-1 12 CASSNRGSPLHF
TRBJ1-2 TRBV19 17 CASRRPGPSLPNYGYTF
TRBJ2-1 TRBV7-9 12 CASSLPLGEQFF
TRBJ1-1 TRBV7-8 14 CASSLGTPGAEAFF
TRBJ2-1 TRBV9 16 CASSVTSGALYNEQFF
TRBJ1-5 TRBV9 16 CASSVGDERSNQPQHF
TRBJ2-3 TRBV9 12 CASSVSDGTQYF
TRBJ1-4 TRBV7-9 14 CASSLGAGVEKLFF
TRBJ1-5 TRBV11-2 15 CASSLDRGSNQPQHF
TRBJ2-5 TRBV7-3 16 CASSLIGGQGQETQYF
TRBJ2-2 TRBV7-8 16 CASSFLPAGNTGELFF
TRBJ1-1 TRBV24-1 13 CATASTMNTEAFF
TRBJ1-5 TRBV6-2/TRBV6-3 12 CASSYADQPQHF
TRBJ1-5 TRBV28 14 CASTSGTGGQPQHF
TRBJ2-3 TRBV24-1 15 CATAEQGNLLDTQYF
TRBJ1-5 TRBV7-2 14 CASSLDWGPQPQHF
TRBJ2-6 TRBV5-1 15 CASSLITSGANVLTF
TRBJ2-5 TRBV11-2 12 CASSFPVGPQYF
TRBJ1-1 TRBV28 13 CASIKPWNTEAFF
TRBJ1-1 TRBV6-5 13 CASYDRGWTEAFF
TRBJ2-7 TRBV7-2 14 CASSWTGSFYEQYF